This T cell receptor (beta chain) was profiled in a study of tumor-infiltrating lymphocytes in localized non-small cell lung cancer. General observations from the study: TCRbeta sequencing showed higher T cell infiltration in tumors than uninvolved lung. Only some patients had TCR sequencing, depending on available tissue. Different pieces of the same tissue went to different assays, confounding technical variation with intratumor heterogeneity.

Assay used: immunoSEQ multiplex PCR; TCRdb lists only in-frame clones, some missing. The data contain under 15,000 clones, under 80% of them singletons. Turning to this clone: The target antigen is unknown.

This CDR3 is 11 amino acids long. Trimming stripped 3 bases from V and 6 bases from J, with 8 bases between. The germline V gene has CDR1 DFQATT and CDR2 SNEGSKA (reference sequence). This chain uses TRBV20-1 with TRBJ1-2; D perhaps matches TRBD1 (6 bases). The source of this sequence is a human donor with non-small cell lung cancer. The sample taken for sequencing was lung tumor tissue. The CDR3 region has the DNA TGCAGTGCTAGCCGGACAGATGGCTACACCTTC. Its translation: CSASRTDGYTF.